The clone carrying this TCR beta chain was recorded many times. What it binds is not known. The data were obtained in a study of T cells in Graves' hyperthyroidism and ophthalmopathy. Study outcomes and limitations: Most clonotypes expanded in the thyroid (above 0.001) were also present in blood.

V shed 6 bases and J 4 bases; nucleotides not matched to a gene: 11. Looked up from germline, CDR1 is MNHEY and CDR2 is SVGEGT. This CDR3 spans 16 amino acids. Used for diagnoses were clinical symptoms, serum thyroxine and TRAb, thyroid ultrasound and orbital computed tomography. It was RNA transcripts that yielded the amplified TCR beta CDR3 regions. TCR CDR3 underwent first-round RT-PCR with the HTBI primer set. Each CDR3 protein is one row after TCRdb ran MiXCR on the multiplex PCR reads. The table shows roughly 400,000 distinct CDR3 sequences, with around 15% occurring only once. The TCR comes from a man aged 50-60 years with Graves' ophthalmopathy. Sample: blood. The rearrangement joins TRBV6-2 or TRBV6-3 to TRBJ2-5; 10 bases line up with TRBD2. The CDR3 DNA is TGTGCCAGCAGGCCCCCGGGACTAGCGTTAGGAGAGACCCAGTACTTC. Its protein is CASRPPGLALGETQYF.